This T cell receptor beta chain was obtained from a study of blood T cell repertoires in COVID-19. Overall study: Donors in the United States, Italy and Spain gave samples during acute or convalescent COVID-19.

The CDR3 covers 13 residues. Germline V gene data show CDR1 as SEHNR and CDR2 as FQNEAQ (reference sequence). Trimming cost V 6 bases and J 6 bases, with 15 bases left between them. This table comes from immunoSEQ multiplex PCR, and its TCRdb copy is limited to in-frame clones, with some not included. This sample has 150,000 to 200,000 clones, with about 93% found just once. J is TRBJ2-7 and V is TRBV7-9; a weak D match, TRBD2 (5 bases). The clonotype was recovered from a man aged 45-65 years with acute or convalescent COVID-19. The specimen sequenced was peripheral blood. This CDR3 reads CASRKSEGGEQYF. CDR3 nucleotides: TGTGCCAGCAGGAAGAGTGAGGGCGGCGAGCAGTACTTC.